Listed here are 22 T cell receptor beta chains from one sample, sequenced in a study of patients and donors after allogeneic stem cell transplantation. Via MiXCR, TCRdb re-called the RT-PCR reads, giving one row per CDR3 protein. The table includes over 150,000 distinct CDR3 sequences, less than 45% detected once. The sequenced material came from blood, either unsorted or a sorted T cell fraction (not recorded which). The receptors shown here come from a human donor who was either an allogeneic HSCT recipient or a stem cell or donor lymphocyte infusion donor (not recorded which). It is not recorded whose cells these are; they may come from a transplant donor.

The chain is built from TRBV4-2 and TRBJ1-5; tentatively, D is TRBD1 (6 bases). Germline assignment: CDR1 LGHNA and CDR2 YNFKEQ. CDR3 length: 17 residues. The V gene lost 0 bases and the J gene lost 9 bases, with 21 bases spanning the gap. CDR3 sequence: CASSQDPWTVGYWPQHF. CDR3 DNA: TGTGCCAGCAGCCAAGATCCGTGGACAGTAGGCTATTGGCCCCAGCATTTT.

This clonotype has more than one count but fewer than ten. The chain joins TRBV7-6 to TRBJ1-1, with D possibly TRBD1 on 5 matching bases. This CDR3 has 14 residues. V lost 1 base, J lost 4 bases, and 10 bases lay in between. Germline lookup yields CDR1 SGHVS and CDR2 FNYEAQ. CDR3 sequence reads: CASSLERGFTEAFF. As DNA, the CDR3 is TGTGCCAGCAGCTTAGAGAGGGGTTTCACTGAAGCTTTCTTT. Together with reference TRBV7-6 and TRBJ1-1, the CDR3 gives the full variable domain: GAGVSQSPRYKVTKRGQDVALRCDPISGHVSLYWYRQALGQGPEFLTYFNYEAQQDKSGLPNDRFSAERPEGSISTLTIQRTEQRDSAMYRCASSLERGFTEAFFGQGTRLTVV.

This clonotype has more than one count but fewer than ten. This chain connects TRBV12-3 or TRBV12-4 to TRBJ1-2; D is uncertain. V lost 6 bases, J lost 8 bases, and 10 bases lay in between. The CDR3 consists of 11 residues. This CDR3 is CASSLTRGYTF. The DNA for the CDR3 is TGTGCCAGCAGCCTAACTAGAGGCTACACCTTC.

V and J are TRBV4-3 and TRBJ2-1, with no clear D. V was clipped by 0 bases and J by 4 bases, with 4 bases between them. The germline gives CDR1 LGHNA, CDR2 YSLEER. There are 13 residues in the CDR3. The CDR3 DNA follows: TGCGCCAGCAGCCAAGATGGATACAATGAGCAGTTCTTC. Residues: CASSQDGYNEQFF.

The chain uses TRBV4-3 and TRBJ2-1; no definite D call. Germline V gives CDR1 LGHNA, CDR2 YSLEER. Trimming took 0 bases from V and 7 from J, leaving 13 bases between them. This CDR3 has 15 amino acids. DNA of the CDR3: TGCGCCAGCAGCCAAGATAGGGTTAACGGGAATGAGCAGTTCTTC. It encodes CASSQDRVNGNEQFF.

The rearrangement uses TRBV23-1 and TRBJ2-1; D uncertain. TRBV23-1 is an open reading frame whose function is uncertain. The CDR3 is made up of 14 amino acids. Between the trimmed V and J ends, which lost 3 bases and 4 bases, there was a span of 10 bases. CDR3 in amino acids: CASSHTDWYNEQFF. The CDR3, as DNA: TGCGCCAGCAGTCATACCGACTGGTACAATGAGCAGTTCTTC.

This clonotype was observed a single time. V is TRBV6-5 and J is TRBJ1-2; tentatively, D is TRBD1 (5 bases). Germline assignment: CDR1 MNHEY and CDR2 SVGAGI. Trimming took 3 bases from V and 4 from J, leaving 15 bases between them. This CDR3 has 15 amino acids. DNA for the CDR3: TGTGCCAGCAGTTATCGGTTGCAGAGGGGCTATGGCTACACCTTC. It specifies CASSYRLQRGYGYTF.

V gene TRBV12-3 or TRBV12-4 combines with J gene TRBJ1-6; D uncertain. This CDR3 spans 16 amino acids. V shed 3 bases and J shed 9 bases, with 18 bases lying between them. In DNA, the CDR3 is TGTGCCAGCAGTTTGCTTTTCCCCGGGAGAATTTCACCCCTCCACTTT. This gives the protein CASSLLFPGRISPLHF.

This clonotype came up once. A junction end diverges from the germline sequence, so it may reflect a read error. This chain uses TRBV9 with TRBJ2-1; 7 nucleotides align to TRBD2. The CDR3 is 14 amino acids. Germline CDR1 is SGDLS and CDR2 is YYNGEE. The CDR3: CASNHPRDYYEQFF. In nucleotides, the CDR3 is TGTGCCAGCAACCACCCCCGGGACTACTATGAGCAGTTCTTC.

The genes are TRBV24-1 and TRBJ2-2; 7 bases agree with TRBD1. The CDR3 length is 14 residues. In germline, CDR1 is KGHDR, CDR2 SFDVKD. Trimming cost V 4 bases and J 4 bases; bases outside gene matches: 2. In DNA, the CDR3 is TGTGCCACCAGTGAGACAGGGATCACCGGGGAGCTGTTTTTT. Protein sequence: CATSETGITGELFF.

The rearrangement uses TRBV24-1 and TRBJ2-1; a possible D gene is TRBD1 (5 bases). CDR3 size: 15 residues. Germline lookup yields CDR1 KGHDR and CDR2 SFDVKD. Deletions cut 3 bases from V and 1 base from J, with 9 bases between. For the CDR3, the DNA is TGTGCCACCAGTGATAGTACAGGATCCTACAATGAGCAGTTCTTC. Its translation is CATSDSTGSYNEQFF.

In this sample, this clonotype turned up a few times. This sequence joins TRBV27 and TRBJ1-2; a weak D match, TRBD1 (5 bases). The germline gives CDR1 MNHEY, CDR2 SMNVEV (reference sequence). There are 16 residues in the CDR3. The germline V and J ends were trimmed by 6 bases and 1 base, with 18 bases remaining between them. The CDR3 DNA reads TGTGCCAGCAGCTTCTGGGGCGGGAGACATAACTATGGCTACACCTTC. It translates to CASSFWGGRHNYGYTF.

A single count supports this clonotype. V and J are TRBV13 and TRBJ2-3, with 7 bases fitting TRBD1. V dropped 5 bases and J dropped 4; count of bases not matched to a gene: 9. The CDR3 contains 15 residues. The germline gives CDR1 PRHDT, CDR2 FYEKMQ (reference sequence). CDR3 in amino acids: CASSPRDSEADTQYF. The CDR3, as DNA: TGTGCCAGCAGCCCAAGGGACAGCGAGGCAGATACGCAGTATTTT. Based on the CDR3 plus reference TRBV13 and TRBJ2-3, the full variable domain is AAGVIQSPRHLIKEKRETATLKCYPIPRHDTVYWYQQGPGQDPQFLISFYEKMQSDKGSIPDRFSAQQFSDYHSELNMSSLELGDSALYFCASSPRDSEADTQYFGPGTRLTVL.

This clonotype was picked up a small number of times. The chain is built from TRBV29-1 and TRBJ2-7, with D uncertain. Trimming pared 4 bases from V and 6 bases from J, leaving 10 bases between. The CDR3 has 11 residues. Looked up from germline, CDR1 is SQVTM and CDR2 is ANQGSEA. The CDR3 loop is CSVGEPIEQYF. CDR3 bases: TGCAGCGTTGGGGAACCGATCGAGCAGTACTTC.

This clonotype was picked up a small number of times. The CDR3 loop is CASTPGNEQFF. CDR3 bases: TGTGCCAGCACCCCGGGTAATGAGCAGTTCTTC. V gene TRBV12-3 or TRBV12-4 combines with J gene TRBJ2-1; D is undetermined. CDR3 length: 11 amino acids. V gave up 7 bases and J gave up 7 bases, with 8 bases separating them.

The chain joins TRBV5-6 to TRBJ2-1; the D gene is possibly TRBD2 (5 bases). The CDR3 consists of 16 residues. The germline CDR1 and CDR2 sequences are SGHDT and YYEEEE. V lost 1 base to trimming and J lost 0 bases, with 11 bases between them. The CDR3 is CASSLSVASSYNEQFF. CDR3 nucleotide sequence: TGTGCCAGCAGCTTGAGTGTAGCGTCCTCCTACAATGAGCAGTTCTTC.

The CDR3 is CSAQATSFTTAGDTQYF. DNA of the CDR3: TGCAGTGCGCAAGCGACTAGCTTCACTACCGCCGGCGATACGCAGTATTTT. The rearrangement links TRBV20-1 to TRBJ2-3; TRBD2 matches 7 bases. The V segment lost 6 bases and the J segment 6 bases; nucleotides outside the gene matches: 21. Germline lookup yields CDR1 DFQATT and CDR2 SNEGSKA (reference sequence). CDR3 size: 17 residues.

The sample holds one count of this clonotype. This chain connects TRBV5-1 to TRBJ2-2, with 9 bases matching TRBD2. Trimming took 4 bases from V and 6 from J; bases not matched to a gene: 10. Germline-derived CDR1 and CDR2 are SGHRS and YFSETQ. CDR3 length equals 16 residues. The CDR3 DNA is TGCGCCAGCAGCCCTAGACTAGCGGAGGCGGCCGGGGAGCTGTTTTTT. Its translation: CASSPRLAEAAGELFF.

The genes are TRBV30 and TRBJ2-7; 11 nucleotides align to TRBD1. Germline lookup yields CDR1 GTSNPN and CDR2 SVGIG (reference sequence). The CDR3 is 13 residues long. V lost 4 bases to trimming and J lost 7 bases; unmatched junction nucleotides: 6. The CDR3 DNA reads TGTGCCTGGACCGGGACAGGGGGAGGTGAGCAGTACTTC. As protein: CAWTGTGGGEQYF.

This clonotype appeared many times. This chain links TRBV27 with TRBJ1-1; weak D call: TRBD1 (5 bases). Germline V gene sequence: CDR1 MNHEY, CDR2 SMNVEV (reference sequence). With 6 bases removed from V and 11 bases from J, the gap between germline ends came to 13 bases. The CDR3 runs 11 residues. The CDR3 sequence: CASSSTGRAFF. The CDR3 DNA reads TGTGCCAGCAGCTCCACAGGCCGGGCTTTCTTT.

V and J are TRBV14 and TRBJ1-1; no definite D call. The V gene's germline CDR1 is SGHDN and CDR2 FVKESK. The CDR3 has 12 residues. V was pared by 0 bases and J by 8 bases, with 7 bases between. This chain's CDR3 is CASSQDWREAFF. CDR3 DNA sequence: TGTGCCAGCAGCCAAGACTGGAGGGAAGCTTTCTTT.

This clonotype was seen only a few times. The rearrangement joins TRBV5-1 to TRBJ1-4; D might be TRBD1 (5 bases). Between the trimmed V and J ends, which lost 1 base and 3 bases, there was a span of 16 bases. Germline-derived CDR1 and CDR2 are SGHRS and YFSETQ. This CDR3 spans 17 amino acids. CDR3 in amino acids: CASSLIGGGIANEKLFF. Here the CDR3 DNA reads TGCGCCAGCAGCTTGATCGGGGGTGGGATCGCTAATGAAAAACTGTTTTTT.